These T cell receptor beta chains were read from a single sample in a study of T cells in Graves' hyperthyroidism and ophthalmopathy. TCRdb fed the multiplex PCR reads into MiXCR, producing one record per CDR3 protein. This sample has 500,000 to 650,000 distinct CDR3 sequences; about 15% occur once, and the top ten carry around an eighth. The specimen was blood. Source of these receptors: a woman aged 50 to 60 with Graves' ophthalmopathy. CDR3s include the opening cysteine and the closing phenylalanine or tryptophan. The D gene is left open where the match is weak. Clone size is stated in some rows and not others, as once, few, many or a class when expanded.

many,14,TRBV5-1,TRBJ2-5,TRBD1,TGCGCCAGCAGCTTCGGGACAGAGGGAGAGACCCAGTACTTC,CASSFGTEGETQYF
few,15,TRBV20-1,TRBJ2-1,.,TGCAGTGCTAGGATCGTTACAATCTCCTACAATGAGCAGTTCTTC,CSARIVTISYNEQFF
.,16,TRBV20-1,TRBJ2-3,TRBD2,TGCAGTGCGGGCGGGAGGACTAGCGGGAACACAGATACGCAGTATTTT,CSAGGRTSGNTDTQYF
.,15,TRBV6-5,TRBJ2-3,.,TGTGCCAGCAGTTACTCGTCGGTTGGGGGAGATACGCAGTATTTT,CASSYSSVGGDTQYF
few,17,TRBV7-2,TRBJ2-1,TRBD2,TGTGCCAGCAGCTCAAGACTAGCGGGGATCACCTACAATGAGCAGTTCTTC,CASSSRLAGITYNEQFF
many,16,TRBV27,TRBJ1-5,.,TGTGCCAGCACCCCAAAAGGGGGAGAGGGCAATCAGCCCCAGCATTTT,CASTPKGGEGNQPQHF
many,16,TRBV5-1,TRBJ2-5,.,TGCGCCAGCAGCGGGGGATCTCTCCAGCGAAAAGAGACCCAGTACTTC,CASSGGSLQRKETQYF
many,17,TRBV27,TRBJ2-7,TRBD2,TGTGCCAGCAGTTTATTCTCGACTAGCGTGAGCTCCTACGAGCAGTACTTC,CASSLFSTSVSSYEQYF
many,16,TRBV11-3,TRBJ1-1,TRBD1,TGTGCCAGCAGCCCTCAGACAGGGGGCCTGAACACTGAAGCTTTCTTT,CASSPQTGGLNTEAFF
few,14,TRBV27,TRBJ1-2,TRBD1,TGTGCCAGCAGTTTCCGGGGGACAGACTATGGCTACACCTTC,CASSFRGTDYGYTF
many,12,TRBV28,TRBJ2-5,TRBD1,TGTGCCAGCAGCTTACAGGGGGAGACCCAGTACTTC,CASSLQGETQYF
few,15,TRBV20-1,TRBJ2-3,.,TGCAGTGCTAGACCCGACTCGTTCTTTCTAGATACGCAGTATTTT,CSARPDSFFLDTQYF
many,14,TRBV7-9,TRBJ2-3,TRBD1,TGTGCCAGCAGCTGGGACAGCCTCACAGATACGCAGTATTTT,CASSWDSLTDTQYF
many,12,TRBV7-8,TRBJ1-1,.,TGTGCCAGCAGTGGTCAGAACACTGAAGCTTTCTTT,CASSGQNTEAFF
.,16,TRBV4-1,TRBJ1-2,TRBD1,TGCGCCAGCAGCCAAGTGGCCGGGACAGGGAAGGATGGCTACACCTTC,CASSQVAGTGKDGYTF
many,14,TRBV30,TRBJ2-1,TRBD2,TGTGCCTGGAAGGAGGGCGGGAGAGTCAATGAGCAGTTCTTC,CAWKEGGRVNEQFF
.,14,TRBV12-3/TRBV12-4,TRBJ1-3,.,TGTGCCAGCAGCCCCAGGAGCTCTGGAAACACCATATATTTT,CASSPRSSGNTIYF
many,12,TRBV20-1,TRBJ1-2,.,TGCAGTGCTCTAAGACCCGGGCCCGCTGATCCCTTC,CSALRPGPADPF
many,14,TRBV7-6,TRBJ2-1,.,TGTGCCAGCAGTGGAGAGGTTGGGGCCGATGAGCAGTTCTTC,CASSGEVGADEQFF
few,18,TRBV6-1,TRBJ2-7,TRBD2,TGTGCCAGCAGACCCGGGACTAGCGGGAGGGGGGACTCCTACGAGCAGTACTTC,CASRPGTSGRGDSYEQYF
many,11,TRBV20-1,TRBJ1-4,.,TGCAGTGCTAGTTTAGGTGAAAAACTGTTTTTT,CSASLGEKLFF
.,14,TRBV19,TRBJ2-7,TRBD2,TGTGCCAGTTCTCGGACTAGCCTGATTTACGAGCAGTACTTC,CASSRTSLIYEQYF
many,15,TRBV7-2,TRBJ2-5,TRBD2,TGTGCCAGCAGCTTAGGAACTAGCGTAGCGAAGACCCAGTACTTC,CASSLGTSVAKTQYF
.,15,TRBV13,TRBJ2-1,.,TGTGCCAGCAGCTTAACGGAGAGCTCCTACAATGAGCAGTTCTTC,CASSLTESSYNEQFF
.,15,TRBV24-1,TRBJ2-5,TRBD1,TGTGCCACCAGTGATTCCCGGGACAGTCCAGAGACCCAGTACTTC,CATSDSRDSPETQYF
few,15,TRBV19,TRBJ2-1,TRBD2,TGTGCCAGTAGTATAGGAAGCGGGAGCAACAATGAGCAGTTCTTC,CASSIGSGSNNEQFF
many,16,TRBV11-3,TRBJ1-1,.,TGTGCCAGCAGCAGGGCCGGGACTGGAAAGAACACTGAAGCTTTCTTT,CASSRAGTGKNTEAFF
few,17,TRBV28,TRBJ1-1,TRBD1,TGTGCCAGCAGTTTAAGGGCGGGACAGGGGGCGAACACTGAAGCTTTCTTT,CASSLRAGQGANTEAFF
many,15,TRBV28,TRBJ1-1,TRBD1,TGTGCCAGCAGTTTACCGGGACAGGGAAACACTGAAGCTTTCTTT,CASSLPGQGNTEAFF
.,16,TRBV19,TRBJ2-3,TRBD2,TGTGCCAGTAGTGTTTTAGCGGGAGCTAGCACAGATACGCAGTATTTT,CASSVLAGASTDTQYF
.,16,TRBV7-2,TRBJ1-2,.,TGTGCCAGCAGCTCACGACGGCGCCGAGGGGTCTATGGCTACACCTTC,CASSSRRRRGVYGYTF
many,15,TRBV11-2,TRBJ2-7,.,TGTGCCAGCAGCCAATACAGGACACAACCCTACGAGCAGTACTTC,CASSQYRTQPYEQYF
.,18,TRBV7-9,TRBJ2-6,TRBD1,TGTGCCATCCGGACAGGGTCGTGGGTGGGATCTGGGGCCAACGTCCTGACTTTC,CAIRTGSWVGSGANVLTF
many,15,TRBV7-2,TRBJ2-7,TRBD1,TGTGCCAGCAGCCCTAGGGGGACAGACTTCTACGAGCAGTACTTC,CASSPRGTDFYEQYF
few,15,TRBV15,TRBJ1-2,.,TGTGCCACCAGCAGAGCCCGCGAGGGAAACTATGGCTGCACCTTC,CATSRAREGNYGCTF
many,15,TRBV27,TRBJ1-6,.,TGTGCCAGCAGTCCGAGGACAGCCAATAATTCACCCCTCCACTTT,CASSPRTANNSPLHF
many,15,TRBV7-3,TRBJ2-5,TRBD1,TGTGCCAGCAGCTCGACAGGGGGCGGGCAAGAGACCCAGTACTTC,CASSSTGGGQETQYF
many,13,TRBV6-1,TRBJ1-1,.,TGTGCCAGCAGCCATAAGGGCCGTACTGAAGCTTTCTTT,CASSHKGRTEAFF
.,14,TRBV7-3,TRBJ2-1,TRBD2,TGTGCCAGCAGCTTGGTTAGCGGGAGAAACGAGCAGTTCTTC,CASSLVSGRNEQFF
many,13,TRBV20-1,TRBJ2-1,.,TGCAGTGCTAGAGCGGAAAACTACAATGAGCAGTTCTTC,CSARAENYNEQFF
few,15,TRBV5-1,TRBJ1-1,TRBD1,TGCGCCAGCAGCAAAGACAGGGGGGGAGGCACTGAAGCTTTCTTT,CASSKDRGGGTEAFF
many,14,TRBV28,TRBJ1-4,.,TGTGCCAGCAGCATACAGGGTTTACGCGAAAAACTGTTTTTT,CASSIQGLREKLFF
many,17,TRBV12-3/TRBV12-4,TRBJ1-1,TRBD1,TGTGCCAGCAGCCCTCCCGGGGACAGACTCATGAACACTGAAGCTTTCTTT,CASSPPGDRLMNTEAFF
many,16,TRBV9,TRBJ2-7,.,TGTGCCAGCAGCGCAGCGGACACCCCGTGGCGGAGCGAGCAGTACTTC,CASSAADTPWRSEQYF
few,16,TRBV27,TRBJ2-1,.,TGTGCCAGCAGGAGAAACGGACCTCGCTCCTACAATGAGCAGTTCTTC,CASRRNGPRSYNEQFF
.,15,TRBV5-1,TRBJ2-1,TRBD2,TGCGCCAGCAATGCCGGGACTAGCGGATACAATGAGCAGTTCTTC,CASNAGTSGYNEQFF
many,15,TRBV11-3,TRBJ2-3,.,TGTGCCAGCAGCAACATCCGGGACGGCACAGATACGCAGTATTTT,CASSNIRDGTDTQYF
.,16,TRBV20-1,TRBJ2-1,TRBD2,TGCAGTGCTAGAGTGGTTAGCGGGAGGTGGTACAATGAGCAGTTCTTC,CSARVVSGRWYNEQFF
many,15,TRBV11-2,TRBJ1-2,.,TGTGCCAGCAGCTTAGATCTCGGAGGGCTCTATGGCTACACCTTC,CASSLDLGGLYGYTF
.,16,TRBV19,TRBJ1-5,.,TGTGCCAGTAGCTCCGACAGGAGGGTGGGCAATCAGTCCCAGCATTTT,CASSSDRRVGNQSQHF
few,15,TRBV9,TRBJ1-2,.,TGTGCCAGCAGCGTAGCTCCTCGGGGGGGACGTGGCTACACCTTC,CASSVAPRGGRGYTF